What follows are 20 T cell receptor beta chains derived from one specimen sequenced in a study of T cell responses to AZD1222 COVID-19 vaccine. TCRdb's copy holds only in-frame clones and misses some; the assay was immunoSEQ multiplex PCR. The sample holds more than 85,000 clones, 84% seen once. This sample comprised peripheral blood, obtained on day 0 of AZD1222 vaccination. The receptor source for this set is an adult in good health.

The V and J genes are TRBV5-6 and TRBJ1-1; tentatively, D is TRBD1 (5 bases). V was clipped by 5 bases and J by 4 bases, with 12 bases between them. CDR1 and CDR2 from the germline V gene are SGHDT and YYEEEE. CDR3 length: 13 amino acids. The CDR3 sequence: CASRGRQGTEAFF. Here the CDR3 DNA reads TGTGCCAGCAGGGGGCGGCAGGGCACTGAAGCTTTCTTT.

The chain uses TRBV18 and TRBJ2-5; TRBD2 agrees at 11 bases. With V trimmed by 3 bases and J by 5 bases, 8 bases remained unmatched. This CDR3 is built from 16 residues. Germline lookup yields CDR1 KGHSH and CDR2 LQKENI. Here the CDR3 DNA reads TGTGCCAGCTCACCTCTCCTAGCGGGAGGAAGGGAGACCCAGTACTTC. Translation: CASSPLLAGGRETQYF.

This clone was seen only once. This rearrangement joins TRBV10-3 to TRBJ1-2; D is ambiguous. This CDR3 contains 11 residues. Germline CDR1 ENHRY, CDR2 SYGVKD. V dropped 10 bases and J dropped 2 bases, with 8 bases sitting between them. The CDR3 DNA is TGTGCCACTACAGAGAACTATGGCTACACCTTC. This sequence encodes CATTENYGYTF.

V and J are TRBV20-1 and TRBJ1-1; D unresolved. The germline V gene has CDR1 DFQATT and CDR2 SNEGSKA (reference sequence). The CDR3 has 13 residues. V lost 3 bases and J lost 1, with 9 bases in between. CDR3 in amino acids: CSASNSENTEAFF. The CDR3 nucleotides are TGCAGTGCTAGTAATTCAGAGAACACTGAAGCTTTCTTT.

The chain has TRBV5-1 and TRBJ2-7; TRBD2 matches at 12 bases. This CDR3 comprises 16 residues. Per the germline V gene, CDR1 is SGHRS and CDR2 is YFSETQ. Trimming cost V 1 base and J 2 bases; bases outside gene matches: 4. The CDR3 coding sequence is TGCGCCAGCAGCTTGACTAGCGGGAGGTTGGCCTACGAGCAGTACTTC. Its protein product is CASSLTSGRLAYEQYF.

The chain joins TRBV19 to TRBJ1-3; a possible D gene is TRBD1 (6 bases). The germline CDR1 and CDR2 sequences are LNHDA and SQIVND (reference sequence). The CDR3 runs 18 residues. V gave up 0 bases and J gave up 4 bases, with 19 bases separating them. CDR3 nucleotides: TGTGCCAGTAGTATAGAAGTCGGCAGGGGAGTACTCGGAAACACCATATATTTT. Its translation: CASSIEVGRGVLGNTIYF.

The chain uses TRBV4-3 and TRBJ2-7, with D possibly TRBD1 on 5 matching bases. The germline V gene has CDR1 LGHNA and CDR2 YSLEER. Trimming pared 9 bases from V and 2 bases from J, leaving 14 bases between. The CDR3 length is 13 residues. The CDR3 DNA reads TGCGCCAGTTATTCAGGGCATCCCTACGAGCAGTACTTC. Translating gives CASYSGHPYEQYF.

The chain is built from TRBV19 and TRBJ2-7; 9 bases map to TRBD2. The V gene end was trimmed by 3 bases and the J gene end by 3 bases; junction bases not matched to a gene: 3. This CDR3 spans 14 amino acids. The germline gives CDR1 LNHDA, CDR2 SQIVND (reference sequence). CDR3 sequence reads: CASSILAGFYEQYF. The CDR3 DNA sequence: TGTGCCAGTAGTATTCTAGCGGGATTCTACGAGCAGTACTTC.

The chain combines TRBV5-5 with TRBJ1-5, with 7 bases aligning to TRBD1. This CDR3 region has 17 residues. Germline-derived CDR1 and CDR2 are SGHKS and YYEKEE (reference sequence). The J segment lost 0 bases and the V segment lost 0 bases, leaving 6 bases of the junction unmatched. The CDR3 sequence is CASSLEWAGGSNQPQHF. The CDR3 DNA follows: TGTGCCAGCAGCTTGGAGTGGGCAGGGGGTAGCAATCAGCCCCAGCATTTT.

The chain carries TRBV12-3 or TRBV12-4 and TRBJ1-2, with TRBD1 as a possible D gene (6 bases). V was cut by 6 bases and J by 5 bases, with 13 bases left in between. The CDR3 consists of 13 residues. For the CDR3, the DNA is TGTGCCAGCAGCCGCGACAGGAAATATGGCTACACCTTC. Protein: CASSRDRKYGYTF.

The rearrangement uses TRBV3-1 (or the pseudogene TRBV3-2) and TRBJ1-3, with unresolved D. Per the germline V gene, CDR1 is LGHDT and CDR2 is YNNKEL (reference sequence). The V end was cut by 1 base, the J end by 0 bases, with 10 bases between. The CDR3 extends over 16 amino acids. In DNA form, the CDR3 reads TGTGCCAGCAGCCAAGCAACCGGGTACTCTGGAAACACCATATATTTT. It translates to CASSQATGYSGNTIYF.

The chain links TRBV7-3 to TRBJ2-1; 12 bases fit TRBD2. The CDR3 runs to 15 residues. V was pared by 2 bases and J by 8 bases, with 4 bases of the junction left unmatched. CDR1 is SGHTA, CDR2 FQGTGA, per germline. The DNA of the CDR3 is TGTGCCAGCAGCTTACTAGCGGGAGGGGTACATGAGCAGTTCTTC. Residues: CASSLLAGGVHEQFF.

CDR3 DNA: TGTGCCAGCAGTGAAGTTTGGTCAGGGTATCAGCCCCAGCATTTT. This codes for CASSEVWSGYQPQHF. This chain joins TRBV6-1 and TRBJ1-5; perhaps TRBD1 as D (5 bases). The CDR3 consists of 15 residues. V shed 1 base and J shed 5 bases, with 12 bases lying between them. CDR1 is MNHNS, CDR2 SASEGT, per germline.

This chain joins TRBV9 and TRBJ1-2; a possible D gene is TRBD1 (5 bases). CDR3 size: 15 residues. Germline CDR1 is SGDLS and CDR2 is YYNGEE. The V and J ends lost 0 bases and 2 bases respectively, with 11 bases between them. The CDR3, as DNA: TGTGCCAGCAGCGTAGAAGGGGTTTCGAACTATGGCTACACCTTC. Amino acids: CASSVEGVSNYGYTF.

This rearrangement joins TRBV11-2 to TRBJ1-2, with a tentative D call TRBD1 (5 bases). The CDR3 runs 15 residues. Between the trimmed V and J ends, which lost 1 base and 9 bases, there was a span of 18 bases. The germline V gene has CDR1 SGHAT and CDR2 FQNNGV. This CDR3 reads CASSLGGWALDSYTF. The CDR3 coding sequence is TGTGCCAGCAGCTTAGGGGGGTGGGCCTTGGATAGCTACACCTTC.

V usage is TRBV24-1 and J usage is TRBJ2-6; tentative D call: TRBD1 (5 bases). There are 15 residues in the CDR3. V was shortened by 3 bases and J by 4 bases, with 9 bases between the two germline ends. Germline V CDR1 and CDR2: KGHDR, SFDVKD. The CDR3: CATSDARVGANVLTF. The CDR3 region has the DNA TGTGCCACCAGTGATGCCAGGGTCGGGGCCAACGTCCTGACTTTC.

The chain combines TRBV6-5 with TRBJ1-1; 8 nucleotides line up with TRBD1. V gave up 5 bases and J gave up 8 bases; unmatched junction bases: 7. Germline V CDR1 and CDR2: MNHEY, SVGAGI. The CDR3 runs to 13 residues. The CDR3 DNA reads as TGTGCCAGCAGTCCCGGACAGGGAACCGAAGCTTTCTTT. This encodes CASSPGQGTEAFF.

The gene calls are TRBV3-1 (or the pseudogene TRBV3-2) and TRBJ1-1; tentative D call: TRBD1 (5 bases). Germline-derived CDR1 and CDR2 are LGHDT and YNNKEL (reference sequence). The CDR3 has 15 residues. Trimming cost V 3 bases and J 0 bases, with 11 bases left between them. The CDR3 DNA sequence: TGTGCCAGCAGCCATTGGGGCAGGGTGAACACTGAAGCTTTCTTT. Translated, it gives CASSHWGRVNTEAFF.

V is TRBV12-3 or TRBV12-4 and J is TRBJ1-2; TRBD1 agrees at 7 bases. The CDR3 totals 13 residues. J gave up 3 bases and V 6 bases, and 4 bases lay outside the gene matches. Here the CDR3 DNA reads TGTGCCAGCAGACCCACAGGGGACTATGGCTACACCTTC. Protein: CASRPTGDYGYTF.

This clone was observed a few times. The chain carries TRBV5-1 and TRBJ1-1; D not certain. The germline V gene encodes CDR1 SGHRS and CDR2 YFSETQ. Between the trimmed V and J ends, which lost 0 bases and 4 bases, there was a span of 7 bases. CDR3 length: 13 amino acids. CDR3 loop: CASSLGFGTEAFF. The CDR3 DNA reads as TGCGCCAGCAGCTTGGGGTTCGGCACTGAAGCTTTCTTT.